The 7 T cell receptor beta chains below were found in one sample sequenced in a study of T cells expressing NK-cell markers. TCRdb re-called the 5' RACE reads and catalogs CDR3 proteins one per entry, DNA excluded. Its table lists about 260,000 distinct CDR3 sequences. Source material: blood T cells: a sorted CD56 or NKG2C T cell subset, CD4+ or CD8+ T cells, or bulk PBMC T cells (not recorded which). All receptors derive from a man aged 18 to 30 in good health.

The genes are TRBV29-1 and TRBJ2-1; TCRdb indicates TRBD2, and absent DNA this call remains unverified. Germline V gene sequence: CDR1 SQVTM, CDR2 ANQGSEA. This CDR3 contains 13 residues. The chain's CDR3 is CSVAGSVYNEQFF.

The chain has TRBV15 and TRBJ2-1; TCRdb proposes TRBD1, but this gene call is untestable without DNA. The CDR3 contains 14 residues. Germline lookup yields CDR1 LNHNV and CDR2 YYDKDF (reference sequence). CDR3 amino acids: CATSRVGGSNEQFF.

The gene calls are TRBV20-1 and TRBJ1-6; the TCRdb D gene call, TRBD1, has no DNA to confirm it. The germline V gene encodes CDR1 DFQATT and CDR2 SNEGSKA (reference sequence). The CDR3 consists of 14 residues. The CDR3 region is CSGGTGTGISPLHF.

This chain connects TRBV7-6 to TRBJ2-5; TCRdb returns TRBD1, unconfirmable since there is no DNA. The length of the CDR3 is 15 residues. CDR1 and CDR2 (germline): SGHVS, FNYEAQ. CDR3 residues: CASSVPTGVQETQYF. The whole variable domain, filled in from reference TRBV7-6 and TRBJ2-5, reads GAGVSQSPRYKVTKRGQDVALRCDPISGHVSLYWYRQALGQGPEFLTYFNYEAQQDKSGLPNDRFSAERPEGSISTLTIQRTEQRDSAMYRCASSVPTGVQETQYFGPGTRLLVL.

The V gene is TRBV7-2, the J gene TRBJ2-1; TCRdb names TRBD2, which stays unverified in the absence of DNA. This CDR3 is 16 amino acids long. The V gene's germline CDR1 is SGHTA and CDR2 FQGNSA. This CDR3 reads CASSLDGTSRDNEQFF.

Here the CDR3 reads CASSVEAGGGDEQFF. The chain couples TRBV9 to TRBJ2-1; the TCRdb call, TRBD2, lacks DNA for checking. This CDR3 has 15 residues. Germline CDR1 is SGDLS and CDR2 is YYNGEE.

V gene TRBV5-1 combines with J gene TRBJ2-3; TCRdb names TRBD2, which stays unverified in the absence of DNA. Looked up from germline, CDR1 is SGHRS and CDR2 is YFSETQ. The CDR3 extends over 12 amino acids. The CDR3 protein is CASSLAQGGWYF.